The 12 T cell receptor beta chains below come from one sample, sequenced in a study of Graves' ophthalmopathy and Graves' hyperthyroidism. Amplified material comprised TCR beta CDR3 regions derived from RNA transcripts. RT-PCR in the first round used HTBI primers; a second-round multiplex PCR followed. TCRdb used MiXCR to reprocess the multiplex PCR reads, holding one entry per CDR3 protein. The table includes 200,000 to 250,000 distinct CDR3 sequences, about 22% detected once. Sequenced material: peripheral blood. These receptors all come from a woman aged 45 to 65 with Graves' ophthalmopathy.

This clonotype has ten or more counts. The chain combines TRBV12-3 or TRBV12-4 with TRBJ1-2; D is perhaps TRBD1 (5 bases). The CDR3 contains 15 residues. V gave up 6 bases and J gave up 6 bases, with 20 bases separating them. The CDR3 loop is CASRADMGRRDGYTF. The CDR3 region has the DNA TGTGCCAGCAGGGCCGACATGGGACGTCGGGATGGCTACACCTTC.

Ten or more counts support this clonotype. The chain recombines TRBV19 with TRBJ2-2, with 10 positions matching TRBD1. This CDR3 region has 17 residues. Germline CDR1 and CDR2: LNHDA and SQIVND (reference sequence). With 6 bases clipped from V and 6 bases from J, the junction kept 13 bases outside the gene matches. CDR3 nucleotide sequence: TGTGCCAGTAGCTGGACTCCGGGACAGGGGTTCGCCGGGGAGCTGTTTTTT. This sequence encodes CASSWTPGQGFAGELFF. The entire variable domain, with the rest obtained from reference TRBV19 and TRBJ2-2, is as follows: DGGITQSPKYLFRKEGQNVTLSCEQNLNHDAMYWYRQDPGQGLRLIYYSQIVNDFQKGDIAEGYSVSREKKESFPLTVTSAQKNPTAFYLCASSWTPGQGFAGELFFGEGSRLTVL.

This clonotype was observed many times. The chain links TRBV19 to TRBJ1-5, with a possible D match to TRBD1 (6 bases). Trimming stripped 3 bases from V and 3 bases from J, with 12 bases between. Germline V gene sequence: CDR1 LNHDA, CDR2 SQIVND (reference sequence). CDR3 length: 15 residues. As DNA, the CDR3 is TGTGCCAGTAGTATGCCCAGGGGTGCCAATCAGCCCCAGCATTTT. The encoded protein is CASSMPRGANQPQHF.

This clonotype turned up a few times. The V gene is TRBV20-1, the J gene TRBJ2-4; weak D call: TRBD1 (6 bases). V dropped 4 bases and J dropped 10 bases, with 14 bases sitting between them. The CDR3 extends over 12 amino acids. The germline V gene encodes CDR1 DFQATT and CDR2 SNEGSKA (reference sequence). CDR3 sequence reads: CSAKSDSFIQYF. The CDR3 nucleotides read TGCAGTGCTAAATCGGACAGTTTTATTCAGTACTTC.

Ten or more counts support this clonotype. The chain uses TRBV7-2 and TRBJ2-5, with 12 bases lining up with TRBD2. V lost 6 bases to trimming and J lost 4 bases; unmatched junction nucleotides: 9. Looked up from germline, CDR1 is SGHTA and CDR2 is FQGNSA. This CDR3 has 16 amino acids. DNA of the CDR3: TGTGCCAGCAGTCGGGCTAGCGGGAGGGGAGGAGAGACCCAGTACTTC. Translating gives CASSRASGRGGETQYF.

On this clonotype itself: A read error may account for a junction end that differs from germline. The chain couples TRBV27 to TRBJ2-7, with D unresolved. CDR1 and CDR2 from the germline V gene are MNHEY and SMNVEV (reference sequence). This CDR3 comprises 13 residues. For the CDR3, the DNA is TGTGCCAGCAGTTTAGTCGGCTCCTACGAGCAGCACTTC. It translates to CASSLVGSYEQHF.

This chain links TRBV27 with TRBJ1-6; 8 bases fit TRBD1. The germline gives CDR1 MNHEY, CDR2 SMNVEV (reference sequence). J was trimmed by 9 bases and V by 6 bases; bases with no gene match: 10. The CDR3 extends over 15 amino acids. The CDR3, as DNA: TGTGCCAGCAGACGGGACAGGATATTCGCTTCACCCCTCCACTTT. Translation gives CASRRDRIFASPLHF.

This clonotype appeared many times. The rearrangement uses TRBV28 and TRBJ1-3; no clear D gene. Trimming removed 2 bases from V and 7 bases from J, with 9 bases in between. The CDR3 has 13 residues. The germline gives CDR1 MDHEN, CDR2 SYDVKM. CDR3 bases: TGTGCCAGCAGTTTAGGAAGGGCGAACACCATATATTTT. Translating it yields CASSLGRANTIYF.

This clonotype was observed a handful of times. CDR3 sequence: CASSIGQGALDTEAFF. CDR3 DNA: TGTGCCAGTAGTATCGGACAGGGGGCGTTGGACACTGAAGCTTTCTTT. The rearrangement joins TRBV19 to TRBJ1-1; 11 nucleotides line up with TRBD1. V dropped 3 bases and J dropped 3; count of bases not matched to a gene: 6. CDR3 length: 16 amino acids. Germline V gene data show CDR1 as LNHDA and CDR2 as SQIVND (reference sequence).

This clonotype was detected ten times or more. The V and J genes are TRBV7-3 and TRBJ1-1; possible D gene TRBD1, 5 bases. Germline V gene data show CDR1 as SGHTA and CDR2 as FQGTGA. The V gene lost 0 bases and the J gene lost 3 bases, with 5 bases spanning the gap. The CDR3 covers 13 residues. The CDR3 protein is CASSLTGDTEAFF. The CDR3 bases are TGTGCCAGCAGCTTAACGGGGGACACTGAAGCTTTCTTT.

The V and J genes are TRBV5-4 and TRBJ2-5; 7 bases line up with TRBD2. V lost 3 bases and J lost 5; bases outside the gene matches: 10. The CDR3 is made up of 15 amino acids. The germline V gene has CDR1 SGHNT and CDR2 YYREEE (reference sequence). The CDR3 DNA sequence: TGTGCCAGCAGCTCGCGACGGGGGGAGGGGGAGACCCAGTACTTC. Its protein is CASSSRRGEGETQYF. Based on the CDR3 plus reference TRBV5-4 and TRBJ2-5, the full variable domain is ETGVTQSPTHLIKTRGQQVTLRCSSQSGHNTVSWYQQALGQGPQFIFQYYREEENGRGNFPPRFSGLQFPNYSSELNVNALELDDSALYLCASSSRRGEGETQYFGPGTRLLVL.

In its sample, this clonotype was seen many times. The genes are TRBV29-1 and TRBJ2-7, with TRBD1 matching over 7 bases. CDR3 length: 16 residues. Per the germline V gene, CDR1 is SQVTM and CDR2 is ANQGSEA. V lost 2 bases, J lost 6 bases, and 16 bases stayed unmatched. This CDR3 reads CSVERQIGGVGVEQYF. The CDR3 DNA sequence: TGCAGCGTTGAAAGGCAGATAGGGGGCGTGGGGGTCGAGCAGTACTTC.